Listed here is a single T cell receptor (beta chain). The data were taken from a study of blood T cell repertoires in COVID-19. Overall study: Samples taken during acute and convalescent COVID-19 were collected in the United States, Italy and Spain. T cells, B-cell-depleted T cells, or PBMCs supplied cDNA or gDNA.

Recovered status in Cohort 3 required two negative PCRs, clearance, or symptom resolution. The CDR3 sequence is 15 residues long. V lost 0 bases and J lost 4; bases outside the gene matches: 1. The germline V gene has CDR1 MNHEY and CDR2 SVGEGT. Sequenced by immunoSEQ multiplex PCR; TCRdb stores in-frame clones only, minus some. The sample has around 380,000 clones, around 87% seen once. The sample comprised PBMCs or T cells enriched from blood (not recorded which). V is TRBV6-2 or TRBV6-3 and J is TRBJ1-1; 11 nucleotides agree with TRBD1. This TCR was sampled from a man aged 25-45 years who had recovered from COVID-19. The CDR3 region is CASSYSGTGGTEAFF. CDR3 nucleotide sequence: TGTGCCAGCAGTTACTCCGGGACAGGGGGCACTGAAGCTTTCTTT.